These 17 T cell receptor beta chains originate from one sample sequenced in a study of long-term antiretroviral therapy in people with HIV. immunoSEQ v3.0 was run at survey level. The data were produced by immunoSEQ multiplex PCR, yet TCRdb's version contains in-frame clones alone and is incomplete. The repertoire holds roughly 28,000 clones, with around nine tenths as singletons. Here the sequenced sample was unsorted PBMCs, taken 1.8 years after starting antiretroviral therapy. These receptor sequences come from a woman between 18 and 29 years old with HIV.

The CDR3 is CASSLAPVYYNEQFF. The CDR3 bases are TGTGCCAGCAGCTTAGCACCGGTTTACTACAATGAGCAGTTCTTC. The chain combines TRBV11-2 with TRBJ2-1; no clear D. CDR1 SGHAT and CDR2 FQNNGV come from the germline V gene. This CDR3 is built from 15 residues. Trimming took 1 base from V and 3 from J, leaving 10 bases between them.

The rearrangement links TRBV27 to TRBJ2-5; D is perhaps TRBD2 (5 bases). CDR3 length: 15 amino acids. CDR1 MNHEY and CDR2 SMNVEV come from the germline V gene (reference sequence). The V gene lost 5 bases and the J gene lost 1 base, with 14 bases spanning the gap. The chain's CDR3 is CASSIVRGFQETQYF. Written as DNA, the CDR3 is TGTGCCAGCAGTATAGTCCGGGGATTCCAAGAGACCCAGTACTTC.

The chain uses TRBV5-4 and TRBJ1-2, with D possibly matching TRBD1 (6 bases). Germline values: CDR1 SGHNT, CDR2 YYREEE (reference sequence). Trimming took 4 bases from V and 2 from J, leaving 18 bases between them. This CDR3 comprises 16 residues. DNA for the CDR3: TGTGCCAGCAGCCAGGGCAGGGGCAGTGGCAACTATGGCTACACCTTC. This sequence encodes CASSQGRGSGNYGYTF.

V is TRBV28 and J is TRBJ1-1; D is unresolved. Trimming took 6 bases from V and 5 from J, leaving 10 bases between them. The V gene's germline CDR1 is MDHEN and CDR2 SYDVKM. This CDR3 spans 12 amino acids. The CDR3 nucleotides read TGTGCCAGCAGAATGACAAGGACTGAAGCTTTCTTT. Translating it yields CASRMTRTEAFF.

This clone was recorded only once. V is TRBV7-6 and J is TRBJ2-7, with TRBD2 as a possible D gene (5 bases). Trimming pared 5 bases from V and 4 bases from J, leaving 9 bases between. There are 12 residues in the CDR3. The germline V gene encodes CDR1 SGHVS and CDR2 FNYEAQ. CDR3 nucleotide sequence: TGTGCCAGCAGCAGAGGGCCTTACGAGCAGTACTTC. It codes for CASSRGPYEQYF.

This clone was seen a single time. This sequence joins TRBV6-1 and TRBJ2-3; D tentatively reads TRBD1 or TRBD2 (6 bases each). Germline V CDR1 and CDR2: MNHNS, SASEGT. V lost 11 bases and J lost 6, with 18 bases in between. The CDR3 is made up of 13 amino acids. As DNA, the CDR3 is TGTGCCGGGGGGCACAGGGAGCAGGATACGCAGTATTTT. Translation gives CAGGHREQDTQYF.

The J gene is TRBJ2-7, the V gene TRBV19, with a possible D match to TRBD2 (5 bases). The CDR3 contains 14 residues. Germline-derived CDR1 and CDR2 are LNHDA and SQIVND (reference sequence). V was pared by 5 bases and J by 4 bases, with 15 bases between. The DNA for the CDR3 is TGTGCCAGTAGTCGAGGGAAAAAAGGATACGAGCAGTACTTC. It is translated as CASSRGKKGYEQYF.

The V and J genes are TRBV7-3 and TRBJ2-1, with 13 bases matching TRBD2. From germline, CDR1 is SGHTA and CDR2 FQGTGA. The V segment lost 5 bases and the J segment 5 bases; nucleotides outside the gene matches: 3. The CDR3 sequence is 15 residues long. The CDR3 spells CASSRTSGSHNEQFF. CDR3 DNA sequence: TGTGCCAGCAGCCGGACTAGCGGGAGTCACAATGAGCAGTTCTTC.

The chain employs TRBV2 and TRBJ1-6; a weak D match, TRBD1 (5 bases). The V end lost 4 bases, the J end lost 1 base, and 8 bases lay between the germline ends. Germline V gives CDR1 SNHLY, CDR2 FYNNEI. This CDR3 comprises 15 residues. In DNA, the CDR3 is TGTGCCAGCAGTGCCAGGGATTCCTATAATTCACCCCTCCACTTT. Amino acid sequence: CASSARDSYNSPLHF.

The chain uses TRBV15 and TRBJ1-2; D remains unclear. The CDR3 consists of 12 residues. The germline V gene encodes CDR1 LNHNV and CDR2 YYDKDF (reference sequence). Trimming left V 0 bases short and J 8 bases short, with 7 bases between. CDR3 amino acids: CATSRDRRGYTF. CDR3 in DNA: TGTGCCACCAGCAGAGACAGGCGGGGCTACACCTTC.

The chain carries TRBV11-2 and TRBJ2-5; perhaps TRBD2 as D (7 bases). The CDR3 length is 14 residues. In germline, CDR1 is SGHAT, CDR2 FQNNGV. The V end lost 5 bases, the J end lost 4 bases, and 14 bases lay between the germline ends. The CDR3: CASSRTGGVETQYF. The CDR3 DNA sequence: TGTGCCAGCAGCCGGACGGGGGGCGTAGAGACCCAGTACTTC.

The chain has TRBV7-2 and TRBJ2-5; 9 bases are shared with TRBD1. Trimming removed 5 bases from V and 2 bases from J; junction bases left unmatched: 3. The CDR3 covers 14 residues. Germline V gene lookup returns CDR1 SGHTA and CDR2 FQGNSA. CDR3 protein: CASSTTGGQETQYF. The CDR3 DNA reads TGTGCCAGCAGCACGACAGGGGGACAAGAGACCCAGTACTTC.

J is TRBJ2-1 and V is TRBV27; TRBD1 agrees at 12 bases. J lost 7 bases, V lost 4 bases, and 11 bases had no gene match. Germline lookup yields CDR1 MNHEY and CDR2 SMNVEV (reference sequence). This CDR3 is 17 amino acids long. The CDR3 DNA reads TGTGCCAGCAGTTCTCTAAACCGGGACAGGGGGCTGAATGAGCAGTTCTTC. This translates into CASSSLNRDRGLNEQFF.

The chain carries TRBV9 and TRBJ2-7; TRBD1 matches at 7 bases. The CDR3 is made up of 14 amino acids. Germline values: CDR1 SGDLS, CDR2 YYNGEE. The junction had 10 bases not matched to a gene; V was cut back by 3 bases and J by 7 bases. The CDR3 loop reads CASSASDREREQYF. In nucleotides, the CDR3 is TGTGCCAGCAGCGCGAGTGACAGGGAAAGAGAGCAGTACTTC. The full variable domain, its missing parts supplied by reference TRBV9 and TRBJ2-7, is DSGVTQTPKHLITATGQRVTLRCSPRSGDLSVYWYQQSLDQGLQFLIQYYNGEERAKGNILERFSAQQFPDLHSELNLSSLELGDSALYFCASSASDREREQYFGPGTRLTVT.

The gene calls are TRBV10-3 and TRBJ1-2; D ambiguous. Deletions cut 0 bases from V and 8 bases from J, with 7 bases between. The CDR3 sequence is 12 residues long. Germline CDR1 is ENHRY and CDR2 is SYGVKD. This CDR3 reads CAISESLGGYTF. CDR3 bases: TGTGCCATCAGTGAGTCGTTAGGAGGCTACACCTTC.

The chain uses TRBV4-3 and TRBJ1-1; no reliable D call. The V end lost 1 base, the J end lost 5 bases, and 5 bases lay between the germline ends. CDR1 and CDR2 from the germline V gene are LGHNA and YSLEER. This CDR3 has 12 residues. CDR3 residues: CASSQGRTEAFF. The CDR3 nucleotides read TGCGCCAGCAGCCAAGGACGAACTGAAGCTTTCTTT.

A single count supports this clone. The CDR3 sequence: CATSREQGSGNTIYF. CDR3 DNA: TGTGCCACCAGCAGAGAACAGGGCTCTGGAAACACCATATATTTT. The J gene is TRBJ1-3, the V gene TRBV15; D is possibly TRBD1 (6 bases). From germline, CDR1 is LNHNV and CDR2 YYDKDF (reference sequence). The length of the CDR3 is 15 residues. V lost 0 bases and J 0 bases, leaving 6 bases between the germline ends. Based on the CDR3 plus reference TRBV15 and TRBJ1-3, the full variable domain is DAMVIQNPRYQVTQFGKPVTLSCSQTLNHNVMYWYQQKSSQAPKLLFHYYDKDFNNEADTPDNFQSRRPNTSFCFLDIRSPGLGDTAMYLCATSREQGSGNTIYFGEGSWLTVV.